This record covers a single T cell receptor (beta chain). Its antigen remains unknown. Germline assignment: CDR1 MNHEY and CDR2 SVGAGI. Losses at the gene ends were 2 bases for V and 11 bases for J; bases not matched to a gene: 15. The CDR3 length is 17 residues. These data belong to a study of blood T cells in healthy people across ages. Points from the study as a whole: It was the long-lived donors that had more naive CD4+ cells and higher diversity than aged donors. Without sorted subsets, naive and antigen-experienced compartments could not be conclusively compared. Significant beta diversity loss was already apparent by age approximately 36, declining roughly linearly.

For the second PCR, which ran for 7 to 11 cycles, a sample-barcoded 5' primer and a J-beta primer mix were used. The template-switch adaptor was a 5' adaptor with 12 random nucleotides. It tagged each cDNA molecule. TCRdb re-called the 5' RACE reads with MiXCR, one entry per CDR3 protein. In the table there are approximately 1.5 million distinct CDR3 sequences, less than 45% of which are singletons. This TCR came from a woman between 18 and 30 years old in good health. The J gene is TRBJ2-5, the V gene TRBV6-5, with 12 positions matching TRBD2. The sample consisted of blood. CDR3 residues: CASSYGLASGGASEQYF. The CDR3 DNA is TGTGCCAGCAGTTACGGTCTGGCTAGCGGGGGGGCCAGTGAGCAGTACTTC.